This T cell receptor (beta chain) was identified during a study of T-cell memory formation after mild COVID-19. A remark on this clonotype: Its antigen is not identified.

TCRdb reanalysed the 5' RACE reads using MiXCR and keeps one entry per CDR3 protein. The data contain about 300,000 distinct CDR3 sequences, roughly a fifth of them seen just once; the ten biggest clones take up around 20%. Study-level points and caveats: Confirmation of SARS-CoV-2 specificity was lacking for second-wave clones peaking day 37.

Germline V gives CDR1 SGHDT, CDR2 YYEEEE. The length of the CDR3 is 13 residues. Trimming pared 4 bases from V and 2 bases from J, leaving 9 bases between. The TCR comes from a man between 18 and 35 years old who had mild COVID-19 (a few samples of this study predate the infection). Cell type and time point are not known. Specimen: PBMCs or a T cell subset sorted from them (not recorded which). The chain is built from TRBV5-6 and TRBJ2-5, with a possible D match to TRBD2 (6 bases). The CDR3 sequence: CASSKRGQETQYF. In DNA, the CDR3 is TGTGCCAGCAGCAAACGGGGGCAAGAGACCCAGTACTTC.